These 21 T cell receptor beta chains were all obtained from the same sample, sequenced in a study of CD8+ T cells in alopecia areata (dated 2018 in TCRdb). Libraries were constructed by the immunoSEQ multiplex PCR assay. For TCR sequencing, RNA was extracted from every sample and reverse transcribed into cDNA to serve as template. TCRdb holds this immuneACCESS table with in-frame rearrangements only. Some clones are missing; in checked studies, unresolved V genes explain under half, and the rest has no known cause. This sample holds 110,000 to 150,000 clones; around half were observed only once. The biggest ten clones account for 15% to 20% of the sample. The sample's time point label, in plain terms: around 29 days on oral tofacitinib. In light of the paper, this sample's treatment or condition label describes: oral pan-JAK inhibitor, 5-10 mg twice daily. The source was CD8+ T cells sorted from blood, collected at week 4, from a patient treated with tofacitinib. The origin of the receptors is a human donor with alopecia areata.

The rearrangement links TRBV13 to TRBJ2-3; 7 bases match TRBD1. Trimming at V came to 5 bases and at J to 6 bases, leaving 14 bases not matched to a gene. The CDR3 sequence is 16 residues long. Germline assignment: CDR1 PRHDT and CDR2 FYEKMQ (reference sequence). DNA for the CDR3: TGTGCCAGCAGCCCGGGGACAGACCGGAGTGGGGATACGCAGTATTTT. Protein: CASSPGTDRSGDTQYF.

The chain combines TRBV7-8 with TRBJ2-7, with D unclear. Trimming stripped 5 bases from V and 0 bases from J, with 17 bases between. Germline loops: CDR1 SGHVS, CDR2 FQNEAQ. This CDR3 region has 16 residues. As DNA, the CDR3 is TGTGCCAGCAGCCACGATGTCAGGAGATCCTCCTACGAGCAGTACTTC. The encoded protein is CASSHDVRRSSYEQYF. Filled out from reference TRBV7-8 and TRBJ2-7, the complete variable domain reads GAGVSQSPRYKVAKRGQDVALRCDPISGHVSLFWYQQALGQGPEFLTYFQNEAQLDKSGLPSDRFFAERPEGSVSTLKIQRTQQEDSAVYLCASSHDVRRSSYEQYFGPGTRLTVT.

This chain uses TRBV18 with TRBJ2-7; perhaps TRBD2 as D (6 bases). The CDR3 has 15 amino acids. V was clipped by 3 bases and J by 2 bases, with 14 bases between them. CDR1 is KGHSH and CDR2 is LQKENI in the germline V gene. The CDR3 DNA sequence: TGTGCCAGCTCACCGACTGGAGGGGCCCCCTACGAGCAGTACTTC. Residues: CASSPTGGAPYEQYF.

V usage is TRBV21-1 and J usage is TRBJ2-3. TRBV21-1 is noted as a pseudogene. The CDR3 runs to 14 residues. The CDR3 DNA reads TGTGCCAGCAGTAAAAGCCGGGGACGGGGTACGCAGTATTTT. This encodes CASSKSRGRGTQYF.

This clone was recorded only once. V is TRBV6-1 and J is TRBJ1-6; D gene uncertain. The CDR3 has 13 amino acids. Germline V gene data show CDR1 as MNHNS and CDR2 as SASEGT. V was cut by 7 bases and J by 4 bases, with 8 bases left in between. The CDR3 DNA follows: TGTGCCAGCAAGGACCGTTATAATTCACCCCTCCACTTT. Translation gives CASKDRYNSPLHF.

This rearrangement joins TRBV14 to TRBJ2-3; no clear D gene. In germline, CDR1 is SGHDN, CDR2 FVKESK. The CDR3 consists of 15 residues. V lost 4 bases to trimming and J lost 0 bases, with 11 bases between them. CDR3 amino acids: CASSRGVTSTDTQYF. The CDR3, as DNA: TGTGCCAGCAGCCGAGGCGTGACTAGCACAGATACGCAGTATTTT. The whole variable domain, filled in from reference TRBV14 and TRBJ2-3, reads EAGVTQFPSHSVIEKGQTVTLRCDPISGHDNLYWYRRVMGKEIKFLLHFVKESKQDESGMPNNRFLAERTGGTYSTLKVQPAELEDSGVYFCASSRGVTSTDTQYFGPGTRLTVL.

The chain recombines TRBV4-2 with TRBJ1-5, with 7 positions matching TRBD1. Germline lookup yields CDR1 LGHNA and CDR2 YNFKEQ. V lost 0 bases to trimming and J lost 1 base; unmatched junction nucleotides: 3. There are 16 residues in the CDR3. CDR3 in amino acids: CASSQETGSSNQPQHF. CDR3 coding DNA: TGTGCCAGCAGCCAAGAGACAGGGTCAAGCAATCAGCCCCAGCATTTT.

The sample holds a few counts of this clone. The chain links TRBV29-1 to TRBJ2-7, with D perhaps matching TRBD1 (6 bases). There are 11 residues in the CDR3. Trimming stripped 6 bases from V and 6 bases from J, with 12 bases between. Germline V gene data show CDR1 as SQVTM and CDR2 as ANQGSEA. The CDR3 loop reads CSVAGVGEQYF. CDR3 sequence (DNA): TGCAGCGTCGCAGGGGTGGGCGAGCAGTACTTC.

The rearrangement links TRBV6-5 to TRBJ2-7, with 7 bases matching TRBD1. The V gene end was trimmed by 7 bases and the J gene end by 6 bases; junction bases not matched to a gene: 12. Germline V gene lookup returns CDR1 MNHEY and CDR2 SVGAGI. This CDR3 contains 14 residues. The CDR3 region has the DNA TGTGCCAGCACCCCCGGGACAGCCTTTGTCGAGCAGTACTTC. Its translation: CASTPGTAFVEQYF.

V and J are TRBV4-1 and TRBJ2-3; TRBD2 agrees at 8 bases. There are 16 residues in the CDR3. The germline gives CDR1 MGHRA, CDR2 YSYEKL. With 5 bases clipped from V and 0 bases from J, the junction kept 7 bases outside the gene matches. The CDR3 loop reads CASSSPERGSTDTQYF. As DNA, the CDR3 is TGCGCCAGCAGCTCACCGGAGCGGGGGAGCACAGATACGCAGTATTTT.

The sample holds a few counts of this clone. The rearrangement links TRBV6-5 to TRBJ2-3; D gene unclear. This CDR3 spans 14 amino acids. Germline V lookup: CDR1 MNHEY, CDR2 SVGAGI. V was cut by 0 bases and J by 0 bases, with 4 bases left in between. The CDR3 spells CASSYSGSTDTQYF. CDR3 bases: TGTGCCAGCAGTTACTCTGGGAGCACAGATACGCAGTATTTT.

The gene calls are TRBV7-9 and TRBJ2-3; D may be TRBD2 (6 bases). The CDR3 is made up of 15 amino acids. The V end lost 1 base, the J end lost 2 bases, and 10 bases lay between the germline ends. The germline V gene encodes CDR1 SEHNR and CDR2 FQNEAQ (reference sequence). In DNA, the CDR3 is TGTGCCAGCAGCTTAGGCGCGGGACCCACAGATACGCAGTATTTT. Encoded protein: CASSLGAGPTDTQYF. Using reference TRBV7-9 and TRBJ2-3 for the parts outside the CDR3, the full variable domain is DTGVSQNPRHKITKRGQNVTFRCDPISEHNRLYWYRQTLGQGPEFLTYFQNEAQLEKSRLLSDRFSAERPKGSFSTLEIQRTEQGDSAMYLCASSLGAGPTDTQYFGPGTRLTVL.

This chain connects TRBV4-3 to TRBJ1-1; D might be TRBD1 (6 bases). Germline values: CDR1 LGHNA, CDR2 YSLEER. V was shortened by 6 bases and J by 4 bases, with 12 bases between the two germline ends. The length of the CDR3 is 13 residues. This CDR3 is CASSPGVGTEAFF. The CDR3 bases are TGCGCCAGCAGTCCAGGGGTGGGCACTGAAGCTTTCTTT.

The V and J genes are TRBV27 and TRBJ2-7; D uncertain. The V gene's germline CDR1 is MNHEY and CDR2 SMNVEV (reference sequence). V was clipped by 7 bases and J by 0 bases, with 10 bases between them. The length of the CDR3 is 13 residues. This CDR3 is CASNFVGSYEQYF. CDR3 sequence (DNA): TGTGCCAGCAACTTCGTCGGCTCCTACGAGCAGTACTTC.

This clone was picked up a small number of times. The J gene is TRBJ2-7, the V gene TRBV13; possibly TRBD1 for D (6 bases). Germline V gene data show CDR1 as PRHDT and CDR2 as FYEKMQ (reference sequence). V lost 5 bases to trimming and J lost 3 bases, with 11 bases between them. The CDR3 covers 13 residues. The CDR3 DNA reads TGTGCCAGCAGCCAGGACAGAGGCTACGAGCAGTACTTC. It encodes CASSQDRGYEQYF.

This clone was seen a single time. The rearrangement joins TRBV5-4 to TRBJ2-5; no firm D call. This CDR3 comprises 11 residues. The V and J ends lost 1 base and 4 bases respectively, with 2 bases between them. Germline CDR1 SGHNT, CDR2 YYREEE (reference sequence). The CDR3 nucleotides are TGTGCCAGCAGCTTGAGAGAGACCCAGTACTTC. The encoded protein is CASSLRETQYF.

This clone has just a few counts. This rearrangement joins TRBV13 to TRBJ2-1, with D possibly matching TRBD2 (5 bases). The CDR3 is 13 residues long. V dropped 3 bases and J dropped 6 bases, with 9 bases sitting between them. Germline CDR1 PRHDT, CDR2 FYEKMQ (reference sequence). CDR3 bases: TGTGCCAGCAGCTTGGAGGCAGGCAATGAGCAGTTCTTC. Amino acids: CASSLEAGNEQFF.

The chain uses TRBV19 and TRBJ2-5; D is ambiguous. This CDR3 is 13 amino acids long. Germline lookup yields CDR1 LNHDA and CDR2 SQIVND (reference sequence). V lost 3 bases, J lost 1 base, and 6 bases lay in between. The CDR3 sequence: CASSIPRQETQYF. CDR3 nucleotides: TGTGCCAGTAGTATCCCCCGCCAAGAGACCCAGTACTTC.

The rearrangement uses TRBV6-1 and TRBJ2-7; 8 bases are a match to TRBD2. From germline, CDR1 is MNHNS and CDR2 SASEGT. The CDR3 is 15 amino acids. The ends lost 0 bases at V and 3 bases at J; junction bases unmatched: 4. The CDR3 bases are TGTGCCAGCAGTGAAGCCGGAGCGGGGGTCTACGAGCAGTACTTC. Its protein is CASSEAGAGVYEQYF.

This chain links TRBV7-8 with TRBJ2-5; the match to TRBD2 covers 11 bases. CDR1 is SGHVS and CDR2 is FQNEAQ in the germline V gene. This CDR3 comprises 16 residues. Germline trimming cut 0 bases from V and 1 base from J; bases unmatched to any gene: 1. The CDR3 DNA follows: TGTGCCAGCAGCTTAGCTCTAGCGGGGGGCCAAGAGACCCAGTACTTC. Its translation: CASSLALAGGQETQYF.

This clone appeared a few times. The chain employs TRBV29-1 and TRBJ2-7, with D unresolved. Looked up from germline, CDR1 is SQVTM and CDR2 is ANQGSEA. The CDR3 has 12 residues. V shed 4 bases and J shed 2 bases, with 9 bases lying between them. DNA for the CDR3: TGCAGCGTTGGTAGCCCGCCCTACGAGCAGTACTTC. Encoded protein: CSVGSPPYEQYF.